The next 16 T cell receptor beta chains were all read from a single sample in a study of T cells after yellow fever vaccination. TCRdb recomputed calls from the 5' RACE reads with MiXCR, one row per CDR3 protein. Of 150,000 or so distinct CDR3 sequences detected, approximately 9.7% appear once; the ten largest clones hold about a third. The sample was CD8+ T cells sorted from PBMCs, taken 45 days after the yellow fever booster vaccination. Source of these receptors: a man aged 18 to 30 who received the YFV17D yellow fever vaccine.

V is TRBV7-3 and J is TRBJ2-5; 8 bases are a match to TRBD2. J was trimmed by 5 bases and V by 5 bases; bases with no gene match: 10. This CDR3 region has 15 residues. Germline V lookup: CDR1 SGHTA, CDR2 FQGTGA. CDR3 DNA: TGTGCCAGCAGCCCCGACAGCGGGGGCCTCGAGACCCAGTACTTC. It encodes CASSPDSGGLETQYF.

This clonotype appeared many times. V is TRBV28 and J is TRBJ1-1; D is unresolved. The CDR3 has 12 residues. V lost 4 bases and J 0 bases, leaving 3 bases between the germline ends. Germline V gene sequence: CDR1 MDHEN, CDR2 SYDVKM. The CDR3 sequence: CASSSMNTEAFF. CDR3 nucleotides: TGTGCCAGCAGTTCTATGAACACTGAAGCTTTCTTT. The full variable domain, with the rest looked up from reference TRBV28 and TRBJ1-1, is DVKVTQSSRYLVKRTGEKVFLECVQDMDHENMFWYRQDPGLGLRLIYFSYDVKMKEKGDIPEGYSVSREKKERFSLILESASTNQTSMYLCASSSMNTEAFFGQGTRLTVV.

This clonotype was recorded many times. The V gene is TRBV29-1, the J gene TRBJ2-5; D gene unclear. The CDR3 is 14 amino acids. Per the germline V gene, CDR1 is SQVTM and CDR2 is ANQGSEA. The ends were cut back, 3 bases at V and 2 bases at J, with 13 bases in the middle. The CDR3 here is CSVDGFRDQETQYF. CDR3 sequence (DNA): TGCAGCGTTGACGGTTTTAGGGATCAAGAGACCCAGTACTTC.

V gene TRBV6-2 or TRBV6-3 combines with J gene TRBJ2-5; no clear D gene. The V and J ends lost 8 bases and 3 bases respectively, with 7 bases between them. Germline V lookup: CDR1 MNHEY, CDR2 SVGEGT. This CDR3 spans 11 amino acids. The CDR3 coding sequence is TGTGCCAGCCATGGGGAAGAGACCCAGTACTTC. Encoded protein: CASHGEETQYF.

This clonotype has just a few counts. The rearrangement uses TRBV13 and TRBJ1-3; a possible D gene is TRBD1 (6 bases). Germline V lookup: CDR1 PRHDT, CDR2 FYEKMQ (reference sequence). V lost 5 bases and J 0 bases, leaving 11 bases between the germline ends. This CDR3 spans 15 amino acids. This chain's CDR3 is CASSGTYDSGNTIYF. The CDR3 DNA is TGTGCCAGCAGCGGGACATATGACTCTGGAAACACCATATATTTT.

This clonotype has more than one count but fewer than ten. The chain carries TRBV6-5 and TRBJ1-3; D uncertain. The CDR3 covers 13 residues. V lost 7 bases and J 1 base, leaving 8 bases between the germline ends. CDR1 is MNHEY and CDR2 is SVGAGI in the germline V gene. The CDR3 nucleotides are TGTGCCAGCACCCCGGGGTCTGGAAACACCATATATTTT. This translates into CASTPGSGNTIYF.

The rearrangement uses TRBV5-1 and TRBJ1-1; D is undetermined. This CDR3 is 13 amino acids long. The ends were cut back, 2 bases at V and 2 bases at J, with 7 bases in the middle. Germline V gives CDR1 SGHRS, CDR2 YFSETQ. The CDR3 reads CASSFTANTEAFF. CDR3 in DNA: TGCGCCAGCAGCTTTACAGCTAACACTGAAGCTTTCTTT. Variable domain in full (rest from reference TRBV5-1 and TRBJ1-1): KAGVTQTPRYLIKTRGQQVTLSCSPISGHRSVSWYQQTPGQGLQFLFEYFSETQRNKGNFPGRFSGRQFSNSRSEMNVSTLELGDSALYLCASSFTANTEAFFGQGTRLTVV.

This clonotype showed up many times. The chain joins TRBV4-2 to TRBJ2-2, with TRBD2 matching over 13 bases. The CDR3 covers 17 residues. Germline CDR1 LGHNA, CDR2 YNFKEQ. Trimming took 5 bases from V and 1 from J; bases not matched to a gene: 4. CDR3 protein: CASSTRLAGGNTGELFF. CDR3 DNA sequence: TGTGCCAGCAGCACCCGACTAGCGGGGGGGAACACCGGGGAGCTGTTTTTT.

This chain links TRBV7-9 with TRBJ2-3; perhaps TRBD1 as D (5 bases). V was pared by 5 bases and J by 2 bases, with 11 bases between. There are 14 residues in the CDR3. Germline CDR1 and CDR2: SEHNR and FQNEAQ (reference sequence). The CDR3 DNA reads as TGTGCCAGCAGCCCCGGACATACCACAGATACGCAGTATTTT. Amino acids: CASSPGHTTDTQYF.

This clonotype was observed a few times. V usage is TRBV4-3 and J usage is TRBJ2-1; no clear D. The CDR3 has 15 amino acids. The germline V gene encodes CDR1 LGHNA and CDR2 YSLEER. Trimming pared 4 bases from V and 0 bases from J, leaving 10 bases between. CDR3 amino acids: CASSPERSSYNEQFF. CDR3 nucleotides: TGCGCCAGCAGCCCGGAGAGGAGCTCCTACAATGAGCAGTTCTTC.

This chain joins TRBV19 and TRBJ1-1; D is uncertain. Germline CDR1 is LNHDA and CDR2 is SQIVND (reference sequence). The CDR3 covers 13 residues. The V end lost 6 bases, the J end lost 1 base, and 9 bases lay between the germline ends. CDR3 sequence: CASRSRQNTEAFF. In DNA, the CDR3 is TGTGCCAGTAGAAGTCGACAGAACACTGAAGCTTTCTTT.

The chain has TRBV15 and TRBJ2-3; 12 nucleotides agree with TRBD2. V shed 1 base and J 0 bases; nucleotides not matched to a gene: 5. The CDR3 extends over 18 amino acids. CDR1 and CDR2 from the germline V gene are LNHNV and YYDKDF (reference sequence). The DNA for the CDR3 is TGTGCCACCAGCAGAGCGTGGACTAGCGGGGCTAGCACAGATACGCAGTATTTT. This translates into CATSRAWTSGASTDTQYF.

This clonotype is medium-sized in the sample. This rearrangement joins TRBV29-1 to TRBJ1-2; D ambiguous. This CDR3 contains 12 residues. Trimming removed 3 bases from V and 7 bases from J, with 12 bases in between. Germline V CDR1 and CDR2: SQVTM, ANQGSEA. CDR3 DNA sequence: TGCAGCGTTGACGACGGAATGGGTGGCTACACCTTC. It encodes CSVDDGMGGYTF. The whole variable domain, filled in from reference TRBV29-1 and TRBJ1-2, reads SAVISQKPSRDICQRGTSLTIQCQVDSQVTMMFWYRQQPGQSLTLIATANQGSEATYESGFVIDKFPISRPNLTFSTLTVSNMSPEDSSIYLCSVDDGMGGYTFGSGTRLTVV.

The chain uses TRBV12-3 or TRBV12-4 and TRBJ2-1; D may match TRBD1 or TRBD2 (6 bases each). V dropped 2 bases and J dropped 9 bases, with 17 bases sitting between them. CDR3 length equals 15 residues. Here the CDR3 reads CASSLFRGVVVEQFF. As DNA, the CDR3 is TGTGCCAGCAGTTTATTTAGGGGGGTCGTCGTTGAGCAGTTCTTC.

The chain carries TRBV7-9 and TRBJ1-3, with D unclear. The V end was cut by 5 bases, the J end by 0 bases, with 5 bases between. The CDR3 spans 13 residues. Germline lookup yields CDR1 SEHNR and CDR2 FQNEAQ (reference sequence). The CDR3 bases are TGTGCCAGCAGCGCCCGCTCTGGAAACACCATATATTTT. Protein sequence: CASSARSGNTIYF.

The chain links TRBV2 to TRBJ2-5; D gene unclear. The CDR3 has 15 residues. The V end lost 2 bases, the J end lost 3 bases, and 13 bases lay between the germline ends. Looked up from germline, CDR1 is SNHLY and CDR2 is FYNNEI. CDR3 sequence reads: CASSEPFWRKETQYF. The DNA for the CDR3 is TGTGCCAGCAGTGAACCCTTCTGGCGGAAAGAGACCCAGTACTTC.